The clone carrying this T cell receptor (beta chain) showed up just once. The data originate from a study of blood T cell repertoires in COVID-19. Whole-study context: The United States, Italy and Spain supplied acute and convalescent COVID-19 samples.

This CDR3 has 13 residues. Trimming left V 7 bases short and J 5 bases short, with 14 bases between. Germline V gives CDR1 SNHLY, CDR2 FYNNEI. The table came from immunoSEQ multiplex PCR; TCRdb's copy has only in-frame clones and leaves some out. The data contain under 75,000 clones, around four fifths of them singletons. Input material: peripheral blood. The source of this sequence is a woman in her forties or fifties with active or convalescent COVID-19. The V gene is TRBV2, the J gene TRBJ2-5; tentatively, D is TRBD1 (6 bases). The CDR3 DNA sequence: TGTGCCAGCACCCCTCTCCAGGGGGAGACCCAGTACTTC. Its translation: CASTPLQGETQYF.